This T cell receptor beta chain was identified during a study of T cells after yellow fever vaccination. Turning to the study itself: Fractions containing few cells were prepared with SMART-Seq v4 Ultra Low Input.

Concerning this clonotype itself: Antigen unknown.

Germline values: CDR1 DFQATT, CDR2 SNEGSKA (reference sequence). The CDR3 loop spans 12 amino acids. V dropped 2 bases and J dropped 8 bases, with 9 bases sitting between them. Regarding the study as a whole: Abundant clonotypes (contaminants from the bulk population) could be present in FACS-sorted repertoires. Peaking on day 5 versus 15, the secondary response was faster but weaker.

Template switching with 5'RACE generated the TCR cDNA and added a universal primer site and UMIs. TCRdb fed the 5' RACE reads into MiXCR, producing one record per CDR3 protein. The sample lists approximately 74,000 distinct CDR3 sequences, approximately 5% occurring once. Sequences were derived from CD4+ T cells sorted from PBMCs, sampled more than 13 days after the first yellow fever vaccination. This chain joins TRBV20-1 and TRBJ1-4; D unresolved. This receptor was identified in a young man who received the YFV17D yellow fever vaccine. The CDR3 coding sequence is TGCAGTGCTAGAAACCGGGCCGAAAAACTGTTTTTT. It specifies CSARNRAEKLFF.